This TCR beta chain was observed in a study of beta chain features in type 1 diabetes. CDR3 length equals 15 residues. Germline-derived CDR1 and CDR2 are MNHEY and SVGAGI. Between the trimmed V and J ends, which lost 2 bases and 7 bases, there was a span of 16 bases. Study findings and constraints: There was a moderate but significant shortening of TCRB CDR3s in all four CD4+ subsets of Type 1 diabetes patients.

The study reverse transcribed the entire isolated RNA, so it sequenced expressed TCRB transcripts. Sequencing was performed with immunoSEQ multiplex PCR; in TCRdb, only in-frame clones are kept and a portion is missing. The sample lists around 350,000 clones, 10% to 15% occurring once. There are a few counts of this clone. Its antigen is not identified. The genes are TRBV6-5 and TRBJ2-3; possible D gene TRBD2, 6 bases. Material for sequencing was naive CD4+ T cells from blood. This TCR came from a man aged 18-30 years in good health. In DNA, the CDR3 is TGTGCCAGCAGTTACGCTAGCGACTGGGGGAATACGCAGTATTTT. It encodes CASSYASDWGNTQYF.